This T cell receptor beta chain stems from a study of spatial heterogeneity in lung cancer. Indicated time point: sample taken at primary tumor resection. The approximately 69 donors had untreated early-stage non-small cell lung cancer. Each CDR3 protein gets one entry after TCRdb re-called the 5' RACE reads with MiXCR. This table holds 2,500 to 4,000 distinct CDR3 sequences, less than 3.5% found once. This clonotype showed up many times. Because the library targeted alpha chains, this beta chain is an off-target read whose size means little. In germline, CDR1 is SNHLY, CDR2 FYNNEI. The CDR3 consists of 15 residues. Trimming removed 4 bases from V and 6 bases from J, with 15 bases in between.

The sequence came from a human donor with early-stage non-small cell lung cancer. Sequencing used lung tissue, obtained at surgery. V and J are TRBV2 and TRBJ2-2; perhaps D is TRBD1 or TRBD2 (6 bases each). CDR3 coding DNA: TGTGCCAGCAGTGTTGTCGGGGGCGCCGCCGGGGAGCTGTTTTTT. Encoded protein: CASSVVGGAAGELFF.